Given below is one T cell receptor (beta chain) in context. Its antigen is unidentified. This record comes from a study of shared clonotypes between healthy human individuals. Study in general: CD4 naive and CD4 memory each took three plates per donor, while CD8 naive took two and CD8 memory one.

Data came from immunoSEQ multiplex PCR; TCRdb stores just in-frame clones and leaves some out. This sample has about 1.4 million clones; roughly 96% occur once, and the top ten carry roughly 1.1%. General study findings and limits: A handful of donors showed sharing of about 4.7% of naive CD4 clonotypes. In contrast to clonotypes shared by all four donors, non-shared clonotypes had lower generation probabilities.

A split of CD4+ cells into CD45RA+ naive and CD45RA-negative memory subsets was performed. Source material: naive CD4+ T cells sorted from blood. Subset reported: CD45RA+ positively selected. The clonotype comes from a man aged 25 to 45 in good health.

The CDR3 here is CASSRGTGGAQFF. CDR3 nucleotides: TGTGCCAGCAGCCGCGGGACAGGGGGCGCTCAGTTCTTC. This chain uses TRBV7-2 with TRBJ2-1, with TRBD1 identical over 12 bases. This CDR3 is built from 13 residues. Germline V gene sequence: CDR1 SGHTA, CDR2 FQGNSA. V lost 5 bases to trimming and J lost 13 bases; unmatched junction nucleotides: 6.